This TCR beta chain was observed in a study of blood T cell repertoires in COVID-19. Across about two dozen US areas, participants ranged in age from roughly 18 to 95 years. TCRdb's copy holds only in-frame clones and misses some; the assay was immunoSEQ multiplex PCR. The sample has some 510,000 clones; approximately 87% are singletons. V dropped 5 bases and J dropped 5; count of bases not matched to a gene: 14. The CDR3 consists of 17 residues. Looked up from germline, CDR1 is MRHNA and CDR2 is SNTAGT. Sequencing was done on a sample of PBMCs or T cells enriched from blood (not recorded which). This chain links TRBV6-4 with TRBJ2-2; 7 nucleotides align to TRBD1. The source is a woman between 35 and 50 years old who had recovered from COVID-19. The CDR3 protein is CASSIGPRGQTTGELFF. In DNA form, the CDR3 reads TGTGCCAGCAGTATAGGCCCCAGGGGACAGACGACCGGGGAGCTGTTTTTT.